This paragraph reports one TCR beta chain. The antigen is not known. The sample is drawn from a study of identical twins. Whole-study findings and limits: With monozygotic twins, out-of-frame TCR alpha sharing exceeded what models estimated. With abundant cord blood beta clonotypes, insertions were fewer; memory repertoires showed no such pattern. Potential partial confounding of zero-insertion analyses by invariant MAIT and iNKT cells was noted.

This CDR3 has 13 amino acids. The germline CDR1 and CDR2 sequences are MNHNS and SASEGT. Healthy Caucasians alone served as donors. TCRdb independently ran MiXCR on the 5' RACE reads; one entry per CDR3 protein. The table has about 700,000 distinct CDR3 sequences, 5.5% to 6.5% seen once. This sequence was found in a man aged 18-30 years in good health. V gene TRBV6-1 combines with J gene TRBJ1-4; D ambiguous. Material for sequencing was naive T cells sorted from blood. The CDR3 is CASSDPDNEKLFF. Written as DNA, the CDR3 is TGTGCAAGCTCTGACCCCGATAATGAAAAACTGTTTTTT.